This section outlines one T cell receptor (beta chain) sequence together with its context. These data are taken from a study of cytomegalovirus exposure and HLA in healthy donors. With V trimmed by 0 bases and J by 3 bases, 2 bases remained unmatched. Looked up from germline, CDR1 is SGDLS and CDR2 is YYNGEE. The CDR3 spans 15 residues. 60 Vbeta and 13 Jbeta primers were used in PCR. The assay was immunoSEQ multiplex PCR, and TCRdb's table has in-frame clones only and misses some. This table has 150,000 to 200,000 clones, about 80% appearing once. The chain has TRBV9 and TRBJ2-3; 9 bases fit TRBD2. This receptor was identified in a woman aged 40 to 49 in good health and CMV-seronegative. Sequenced: PBMCs. The CDR3 region is CASSVGGRATDTQYF. As DNA, the CDR3 is TGTGCCAGCAGCGTAGGCGGGAGGGCGACAGATACGCAGTATTTT.